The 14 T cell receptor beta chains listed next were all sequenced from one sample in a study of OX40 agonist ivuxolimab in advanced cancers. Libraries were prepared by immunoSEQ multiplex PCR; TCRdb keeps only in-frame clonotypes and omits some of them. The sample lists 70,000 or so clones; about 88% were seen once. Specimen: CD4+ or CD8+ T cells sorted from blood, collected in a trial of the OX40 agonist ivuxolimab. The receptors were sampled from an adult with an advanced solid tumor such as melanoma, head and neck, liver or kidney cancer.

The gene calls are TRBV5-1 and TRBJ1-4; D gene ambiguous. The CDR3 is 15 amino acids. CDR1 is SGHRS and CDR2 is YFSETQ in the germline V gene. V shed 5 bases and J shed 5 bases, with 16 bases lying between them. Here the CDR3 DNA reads TGCGCCAGCAGAGACGACCGGGCCAGAAATGAAAAACTGTTTTTT. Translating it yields CASRDDRARNEKLFF.

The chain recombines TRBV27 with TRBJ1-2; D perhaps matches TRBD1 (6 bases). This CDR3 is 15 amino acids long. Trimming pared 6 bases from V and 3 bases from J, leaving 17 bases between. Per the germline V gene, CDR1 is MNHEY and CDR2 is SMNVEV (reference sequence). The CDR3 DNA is TGTGCCAGCAGGGGCTCACAGGGTCCGGACTATGGCTACACCTTC. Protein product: CASRGSQGPDYGYTF.

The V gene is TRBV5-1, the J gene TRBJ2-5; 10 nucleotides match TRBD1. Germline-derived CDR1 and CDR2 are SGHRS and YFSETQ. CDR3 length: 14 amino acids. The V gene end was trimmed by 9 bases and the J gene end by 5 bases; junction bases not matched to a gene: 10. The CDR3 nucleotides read TGCGCCACCCAGACCGGGACAGGGGCCGAGACCCAGTACTTC. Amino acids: CATQTGTGAETQYF.

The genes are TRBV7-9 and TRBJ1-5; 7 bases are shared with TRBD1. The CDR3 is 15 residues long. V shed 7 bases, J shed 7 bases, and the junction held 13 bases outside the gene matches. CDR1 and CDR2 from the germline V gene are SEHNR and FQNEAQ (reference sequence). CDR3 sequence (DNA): TGTGCCAGCACCCCTCCGACAGGGAATAGACAGCCCCAGCATTTT. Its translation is CASTPPTGNRQPQHF.

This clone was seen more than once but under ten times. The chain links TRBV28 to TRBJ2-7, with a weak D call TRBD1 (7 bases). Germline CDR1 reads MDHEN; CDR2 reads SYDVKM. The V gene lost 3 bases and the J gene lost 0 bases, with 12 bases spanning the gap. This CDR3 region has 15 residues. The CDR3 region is CASSFGGTVSYEQYF. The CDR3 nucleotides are TGTGCCAGCAGTTTTGGGGGGACAGTCTCCTACGAGCAGTACTTC.

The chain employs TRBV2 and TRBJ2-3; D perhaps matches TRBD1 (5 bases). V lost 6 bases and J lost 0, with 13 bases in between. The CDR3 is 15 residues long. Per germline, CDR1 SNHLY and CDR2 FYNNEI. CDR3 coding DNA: TGTGCCAGCAGGTCCCAGGGTCAAAGCACAGATACGCAGTATTTT. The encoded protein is CASRSQGQSTDTQYF.

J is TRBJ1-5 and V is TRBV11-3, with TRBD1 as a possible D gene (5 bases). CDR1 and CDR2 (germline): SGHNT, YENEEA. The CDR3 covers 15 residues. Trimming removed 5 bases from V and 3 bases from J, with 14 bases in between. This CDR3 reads CASSKRQGDNQPQHF. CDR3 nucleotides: TGTGCCAGCAGCAAACGTCAGGGTGACAATCAGCCCCAGCATTTT.

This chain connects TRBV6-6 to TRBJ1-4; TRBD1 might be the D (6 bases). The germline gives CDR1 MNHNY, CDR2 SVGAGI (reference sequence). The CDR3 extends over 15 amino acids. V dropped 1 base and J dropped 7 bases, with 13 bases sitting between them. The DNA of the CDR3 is TGTGCCAGCAGTTACTTGGGGGCTGCCGGTGAAAAACTGTTTTTT. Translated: CASSYLGAAGEKLFF.

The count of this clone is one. The CDR3 is CASSELAVDGYTF. CDR3 nucleotide sequence: TGTGCCAGCAGTGAATTGGCAGTAGATGGCTACACCTTC. This chain links TRBV6-1 with TRBJ1-2; the D is unclear. The CDR3 consists of 13 residues. CDR1 and CDR2 (germline): MNHNS, SASEGT. V was shortened by 2 bases and J by 6 bases, with 10 bases between the two germline ends.

CDR3 nucleotide sequence: TGCGCCAGCAGCCAAGATATCATGATGGCGAAAACTAATGAAAAACTGTTTTTT. Protein product: CASSQDIMMAKTNEKLFF. This chain uses TRBV4-1 with TRBJ1-4; no clear D. From germline, CDR1 is MGHRA and CDR2 YSYEKL. With 0 bases removed from V and 1 base from J, the gap between germline ends came to 15 bases. The CDR3 is 18 residues long.

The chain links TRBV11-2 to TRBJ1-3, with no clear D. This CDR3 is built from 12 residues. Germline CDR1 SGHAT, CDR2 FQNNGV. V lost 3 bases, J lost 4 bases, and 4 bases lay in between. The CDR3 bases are TGTGCCAGCAGCTTTTCGGGAAACACCATATATTTT. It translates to CASSFSGNTIYF. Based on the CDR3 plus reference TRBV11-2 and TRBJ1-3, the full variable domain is EAGVAQSPRYKIIEKRQSVAFWCNPISGHATLYWYQQILGQGPKLLIQFQNNGVVDDSQLPKDRFSAERLKGVDSTLKIQPAKLEDSAVYLCASSFSGNTIYFGEGSWLTVV.

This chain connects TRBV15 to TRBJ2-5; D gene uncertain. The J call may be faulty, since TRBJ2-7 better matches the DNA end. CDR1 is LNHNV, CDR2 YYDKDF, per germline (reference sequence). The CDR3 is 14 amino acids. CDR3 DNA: TGTGCCACCAGCAGAGGTACCGCAATCTACGAGCAGTACTTC. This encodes CATSRGTAIYEQYF.

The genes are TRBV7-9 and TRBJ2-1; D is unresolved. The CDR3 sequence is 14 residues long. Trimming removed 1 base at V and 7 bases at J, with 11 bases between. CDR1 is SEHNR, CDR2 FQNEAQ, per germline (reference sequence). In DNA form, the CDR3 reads TGTGCCAGCAGCTTAGTCGGTGCTCAAAATGAGCAGTTCTTC. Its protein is CASSLVGAQNEQFF.

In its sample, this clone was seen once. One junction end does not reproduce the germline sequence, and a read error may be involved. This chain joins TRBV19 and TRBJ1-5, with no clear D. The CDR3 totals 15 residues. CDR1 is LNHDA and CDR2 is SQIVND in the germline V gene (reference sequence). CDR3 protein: CAGSISAGSNQPQHF. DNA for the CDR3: TGTGCCGGTAGTATATCGGCAGGAAGTAATCAGCCCCAGCATTTT. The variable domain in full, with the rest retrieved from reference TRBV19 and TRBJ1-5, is DGGITQSPKYLFRKEGQNVTLSCEQNLNHDAMYWYRQDPGQGLRLIYYSQIVNDFQKGDIAEGYSVSREKKESFPLTVTSAQKNPTAFYLCAGSISAGSNQPQHFGDGTRLSIL.